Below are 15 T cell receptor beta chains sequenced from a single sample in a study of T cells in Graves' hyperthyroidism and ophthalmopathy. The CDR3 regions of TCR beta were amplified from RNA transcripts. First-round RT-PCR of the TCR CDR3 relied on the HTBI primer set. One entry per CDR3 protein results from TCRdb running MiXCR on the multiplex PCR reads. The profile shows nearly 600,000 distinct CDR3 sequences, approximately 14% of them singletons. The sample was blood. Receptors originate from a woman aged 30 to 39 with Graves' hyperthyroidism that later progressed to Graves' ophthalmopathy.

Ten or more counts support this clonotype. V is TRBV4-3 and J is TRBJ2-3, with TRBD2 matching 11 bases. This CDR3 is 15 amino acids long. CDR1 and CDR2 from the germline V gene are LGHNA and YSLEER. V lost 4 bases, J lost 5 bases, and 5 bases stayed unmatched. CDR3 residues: CASSLLAGAEDTQYF. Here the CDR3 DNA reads TGCGCCAGCAGCCTACTAGCGGGAGCCGAAGATACGCAGTATTTT.

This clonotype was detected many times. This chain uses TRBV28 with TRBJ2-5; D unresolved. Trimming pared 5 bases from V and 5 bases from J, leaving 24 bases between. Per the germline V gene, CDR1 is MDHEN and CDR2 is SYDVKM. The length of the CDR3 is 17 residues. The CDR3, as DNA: TGTGCCAGCAGTCCCCCCTGGGCTACCCGGGTAAGGGAGACCCAGTACTTC. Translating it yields CASSPPWATRVRETQYF.

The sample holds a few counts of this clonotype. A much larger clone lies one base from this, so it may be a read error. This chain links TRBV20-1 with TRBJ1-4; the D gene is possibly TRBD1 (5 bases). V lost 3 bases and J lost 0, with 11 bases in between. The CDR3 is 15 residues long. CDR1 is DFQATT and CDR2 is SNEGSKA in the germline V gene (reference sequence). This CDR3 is CSASGTPATNEKLFF. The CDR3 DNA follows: TGCAGTGCTAGTGGGACGCCGGCAACTAATGAAAAACTGTTTTTT.

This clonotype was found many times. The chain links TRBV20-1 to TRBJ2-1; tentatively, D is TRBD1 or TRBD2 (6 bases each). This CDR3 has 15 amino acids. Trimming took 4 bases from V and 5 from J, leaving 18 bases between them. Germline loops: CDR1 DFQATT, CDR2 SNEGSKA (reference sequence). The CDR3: CSAKQGTYGNNEQFF. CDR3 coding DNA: TGCAGTGCTAAGCAGGGGACTTACGGAAACAATGAGCAGTTCTTC.

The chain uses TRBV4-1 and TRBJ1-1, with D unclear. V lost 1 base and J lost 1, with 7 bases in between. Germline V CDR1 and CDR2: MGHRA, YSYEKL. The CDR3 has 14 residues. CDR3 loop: CASSQARGNTEAFF. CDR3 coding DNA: TGCGCCAGCAGCCAAGCTCGGGGGAACACTGAAGCTTTCTTT.

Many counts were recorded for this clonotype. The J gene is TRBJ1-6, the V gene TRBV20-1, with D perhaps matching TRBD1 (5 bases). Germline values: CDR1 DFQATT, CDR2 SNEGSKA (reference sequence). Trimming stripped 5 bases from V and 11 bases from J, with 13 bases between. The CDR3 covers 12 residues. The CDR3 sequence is CSAGGDGTPLHF. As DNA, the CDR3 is TGCAGTGCTGGTGGGGACGGAACACCCCTCCACTTT.

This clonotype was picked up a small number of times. CDR3 DNA sequence: TGTGCCAGCAGTTTCGAGCCAACAGGGACCCAGTACTTC. Translated: CASSFEPTGTQYF. The V and J genes are TRBV27 and TRBJ2-5, with D tentatively TRBD1 (5 bases). This CDR3 has 13 amino acids. Germline CDR1 and CDR2: MNHEY and SMNVEV (reference sequence). Trimming left V 3 bases short and J 7 bases short, with 12 bases between.

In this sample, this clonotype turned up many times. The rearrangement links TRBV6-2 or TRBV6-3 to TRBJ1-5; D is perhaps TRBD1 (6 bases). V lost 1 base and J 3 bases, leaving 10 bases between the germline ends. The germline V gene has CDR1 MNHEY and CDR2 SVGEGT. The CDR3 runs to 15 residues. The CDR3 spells CASSYLQGINQPQHF. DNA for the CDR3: TGTGCCAGCAGTTACTTACAGGGTATCAATCAGCCCCAGCATTTT.

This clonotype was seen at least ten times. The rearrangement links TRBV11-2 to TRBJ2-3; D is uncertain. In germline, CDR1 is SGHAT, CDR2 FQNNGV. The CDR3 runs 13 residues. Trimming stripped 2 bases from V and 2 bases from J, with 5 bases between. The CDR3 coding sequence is TGTGCCAGCAGCTTAATGGACACAGATACGCAGTATTTT. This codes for CASSLMDTDTQYF.

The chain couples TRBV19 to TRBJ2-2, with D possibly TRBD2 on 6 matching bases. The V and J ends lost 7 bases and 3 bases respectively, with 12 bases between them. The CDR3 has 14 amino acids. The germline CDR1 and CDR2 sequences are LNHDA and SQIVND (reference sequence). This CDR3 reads CASKGGTHTGELFF. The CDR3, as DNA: TGTGCCAGTAAAGGCGGGACTCACACCGGGGAGCTGTTTTTT.

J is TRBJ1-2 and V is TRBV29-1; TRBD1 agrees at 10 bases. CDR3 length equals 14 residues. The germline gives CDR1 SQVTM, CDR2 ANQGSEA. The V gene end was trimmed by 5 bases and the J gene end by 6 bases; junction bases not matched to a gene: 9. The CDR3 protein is CSVIGDRGEDGYTF. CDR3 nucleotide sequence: TGCAGCGTTATCGGGGACAGGGGAGAGGATGGCTACACCTTC.

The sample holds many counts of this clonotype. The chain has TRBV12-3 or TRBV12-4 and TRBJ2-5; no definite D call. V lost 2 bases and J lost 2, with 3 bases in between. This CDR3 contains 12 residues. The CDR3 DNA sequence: TGTGCCAGCAGTTTAAAGCAAGAGACCCAGTACTTC. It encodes CASSLKQETQYF.

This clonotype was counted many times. CDR3 in DNA: TGTGCCAGTAGTATCGCTAGCGGGAGAACCGAGCAGTACTTC. Translated, it gives CASSIASGRTEQYF. The chain links TRBV19 to TRBJ2-7; 10 bases are shared with TRBD2. The CDR3 sequence is 14 residues long. The trim removed 3 bases at V and 6 bases at J, leaving 5 bases unmatched. Germline assignment: CDR1 LNHDA and CDR2 SQIVND (reference sequence).

The CDR3 is CSAQPGHTYEQYF. The CDR3 DNA sequence: TGCAGTGCTCAACCGGGACACACCTACGAGCAGTACTTC. The chain employs TRBV20-1 and TRBJ2-7; a weak D match, TRBD1 (6 bases). The CDR3 length is 13 residues. Germline CDR1 reads DFQATT; CDR2 reads SNEGSKA (reference sequence). With 5 bases removed from V and 2 bases from J, the gap between germline ends came to 13 bases.

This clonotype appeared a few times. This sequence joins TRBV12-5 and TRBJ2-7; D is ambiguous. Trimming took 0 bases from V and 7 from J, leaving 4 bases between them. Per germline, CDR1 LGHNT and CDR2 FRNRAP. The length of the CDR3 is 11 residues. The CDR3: CASGLVGEQYF. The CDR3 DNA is TGTGCTAGTGGTTTGGTCGGGGAGCAGTACTTC.